Following are 30 T cell receptor beta chains from one sample sequenced in a study of T cells in Graves' hyperthyroidism and ophthalmopathy. The TCR beta CDR3 regions underwent amplification using RNA transcripts as the source. The HTBI primer set was used in a first-round RT-PCR of the TCR CDR3. Each CDR3 protein gets one entry after TCRdb re-called the multiplex PCR reads with MiXCR. The repertoire has 500,000 to 550,000 distinct CDR3 sequences, 15% to 20% of them found once; the top ten carry approximately 50%. Material for sequencing was blood. Receptors were obtained from a man in his forties with Graves' ophthalmopathy.

The DNA of the CDR3 is TGTGCCAGCCGCAGCCCAGGGGCGTCCTACGAGCAGTACTTC. The encoded protein is CASRSPGASYEQYF. This chain connects TRBV28 to TRBJ2-7; possibly TRBD1 for D (6 bases). The V gene lost 8 bases and the J gene lost 1 base, with 15 bases spanning the gap. CDR1 MDHEN and CDR2 SYDVKM come from the germline V gene. The CDR3 spans 14 residues.

This clonotype was observed a few times. The J gene is TRBJ1-4, the V gene TRBV7-2; the D is unclear. The CDR3 runs to 15 residues. Germline V gives CDR1 SGHTA, CDR2 FQGNSA. Trimming took 6 bases from V and 3 from J, leaving 14 bases between them. CDR3 sequence (DNA): TGTGCCAGCAGGCCTCCGGGATTCCCTAATGAAAAACTGTTTTTT. As protein: CASRPPGFPNEKLFF. The entire variable domain, with the rest obtained from reference TRBV7-2 and TRBJ1-4, is as follows: GAGVSQSPSNKVTEKGKDVELRCDPISGHTALYWYRQSLGQGLEFLIYFQGNSAPDKSGLPSDRFSAERTGGSVSTLTIQRTQQEDSAVYLCASRPPGFPNEKLFFGSGTQLSVL.

V is TRBV2 and J is TRBJ2-5; no definite D call. The CDR3 extends over 18 amino acids. Looked up from germline, CDR1 is SNHLY and CDR2 is FYNNEI. Trimming left V 8 bases short and J 4 bases short, with 29 bases between. Here the CDR3 DNA reads TGTGCCAGCTCATTGTCCCTGACCGCCTCAACGATCAGAGAGACCCAGTACTTC. Residues: CASSLSLTASTIRETQYF.

This clonotype occurred many times. The chain combines TRBV27 with TRBJ2-1; 9 positions agree with TRBD2. This CDR3 is 17 amino acids long. V shed 6 bases and J 6 bases; nucleotides not matched to a gene: 15. Germline CDR1 MNHEY, CDR2 SMNVEV (reference sequence). The CDR3, as DNA: TGTGCCAGCAGGGGAGGTGAGGCGGGAGGGCCAATCAATGAGCAGTTCTTC. It translates to CASRGGEAGGPINEQFF.

The chain recombines TRBV20-1 with TRBJ1-5; 7 nucleotides agree with TRBD1. The ends lost 2 bases at V and 4 bases at J; junction bases unmatched: 8. Germline CDR1 reads DFQATT; CDR2 reads SNEGSKA (reference sequence). This CDR3 has 15 amino acids. The DNA for the CDR3 is TGCAGTGCTAGACCGACAGGGTGGGGGAATCAGCCCCAGCATTTT. Translating gives CSARPTGWGNQPQHF.

This clonotype was observed at least ten times. J is TRBJ1-6 and V is TRBV6-6; 7 bases line up with TRBD1. Germline CDR1 reads MNHNY; CDR2 reads SVGAGI (reference sequence). Trimming cost V 0 bases and J 2 bases; bases outside gene matches: 4. The CDR3 covers 17 residues. The CDR3 reads CASSYSAGGPYNSPLHF. In nucleotides, the CDR3 is TGTGCCAGCAGTTACTCGGCAGGGGGACCCTATAATTCACCCCTCCACTTT.

This clonotype has just a few counts. The V call is TRBV5-5, the J call TRBJ1-1; D is uncertain. V gave up 7 bases and J gave up 1 base, with 11 bases separating them. Germline CDR1 and CDR2: SGHKS and YYEKEE (reference sequence). The CDR3 is 13 residues long. The chain's CDR3 is CASGAGWNTEAFF. The CDR3 coding sequence is TGTGCCAGCGGAGCAGGTTGGAACACTGAAGCTTTCTTT.

This clonotype was seen ten or more times. V and J are TRBV3-1 and TRBJ1-2, with no clear D. This CDR3 has 13 residues. V lost 0 bases and J lost 5, with 7 bases in between. The germline V gene has CDR1 LGHDT and CDR2 YNNKEL (reference sequence). The CDR3 nucleotides read TGTGCCAGCAGCCAAGATATGGATTATGGCTACACCTTC. It yields the protein CASSQDMDYGYTF.

The chain links TRBV5-4 to TRBJ2-2; weak D call: TRBD1 (6 bases). Germline V gene data show CDR1 as SGHNT and CDR2 as YYREEE (reference sequence). CDR3 length: 13 amino acids. V lost 3 bases and J lost 7, with 10 bases in between. As DNA, the CDR3 is TGTGCCAGCAGCTATCAAGGGGGCGGGGAGCTGTTTTTT. It translates to CASSYQGGGELFF.

This clonotype was counted a few times. This chain joins TRBV24-1 and TRBJ1-5, with a possible D match to TRBD1 (6 bases). V shed 9 bases and J shed 7 bases, with 12 bases lying between them. The germline CDR1 and CDR2 sequences are KGHDR and SFDVKD. This CDR3 is 12 amino acids long. The CDR3 loop is CATAGQGQPQHF. In nucleotides, the CDR3 is TGTGCCACCGCGGGACAAGGGCAGCCCCAGCATTTT.

V and J are TRBV20-1 and TRBJ1-2; D is ambiguous. CDR1 is DFQATT and CDR2 is SNEGSKA in the germline V gene (reference sequence). The germline V and J ends were trimmed by 3 bases and 5 bases, with 19 bases remaining between them. The CDR3 spans 15 residues. The CDR3 sequence is CSARSTREIEYGYTF. CDR3 coding DNA: TGCAGTGCTAGGTCAACGCGGGAGATCGAATATGGCTACACCTTC.

Concerning this clonotype itself: This may stem from a read error, because a much larger clone lies one nucleotide away. The chain's CDR3 is CASGPEGSPLHF. As DNA, the CDR3 is TGTGCCAGCGGCCCAGAGGGATCACCCCTCCACTTT. The rearrangement links TRBV3-1 to TRBJ1-6; D is undetermined. The CDR3 runs to 12 residues. Trimming stripped 8 bases from V and 10 bases from J, with 12 bases between. From germline, CDR1 is LGHDT and CDR2 YNNKEL (reference sequence).

The V gene is TRBV11-2, the J gene TRBJ2-1; 15 nucleotides align to TRBD2. This CDR3 comprises 19 residues. CDR1 is SGHAT and CDR2 is FQNNGV in the germline V gene. Trimming cost V 8 bases and J 4 bases; bases outside gene matches: 15. The CDR3 loop is CASGYPLPGLAGGYNEQFF. The CDR3 DNA reads TGTGCCAGCGGATACCCCCTACCGGGACTAGCGGGAGGTTACAATGAGCAGTTCTTC.

In its sample, this clonotype was seen many times. V is TRBV6-2 or TRBV6-3 and J is TRBJ2-7; TRBD2 aligns across 7 bases. CDR1 and CDR2 (germline): MNHEY, SVGEGT. The ends lost 7 bases at V and 3 bases at J; junction bases unmatched: 6. The CDR3 spans 13 residues. The DNA for the CDR3 is TGTGCCAGCAAGGCGGGGGAGTTCTACGAGCAGTACTTC. It specifies CASKAGEFYEQYF.

This clonotype was recorded at least ten times. The chain links TRBV28 to TRBJ1-5; D uncertain. Germline V gives CDR1 MDHEN, CDR2 SYDVKM. The CDR3 totals 15 residues. V shed 3 bases and J shed 0 bases, with 9 bases lying between them. CDR3 sequence reads: CASSLVLYSNQPQHF. For the CDR3, the DNA is TGTGCCAGCAGTTTGGTACTCTATAGCAATCAGCCCCAGCATTTT.

There are a few counts of this clonotype. This rearrangement joins TRBV12-3 or TRBV12-4 to TRBJ1-3, with 9 bases lining up with TRBD1. CDR3 size: 15 residues. Trimming removed 1 base from V and 2 bases from J; junction bases left unmatched: 0. The CDR3 DNA reads TGTGCCAGCAGTTTAGGGACAGGGGCTGGAAACACCATATATTTT. This encodes CASSLGTGAGNTIYF.

V and J are TRBV4-1 and TRBJ2-1, with 9 positions matching TRBD2. The length of the CDR3 is 15 residues. Germline CDR1 and CDR2: MGHRA and YSYEKL. The ends lost 0 bases at V and 4 bases at J; junction bases unmatched: 1. The CDR3 nucleotides are TGCGCCAGCAGCCAAGAGAGCGGGGGGTACAATGAGCAGTTCTTC. Translating it yields CASSQESGGYNEQFF.

This clonotype has at least ten counts. The CDR3 is CASSPGLAGANEQFF. The CDR3 DNA is TGTGCCAGCAGCCCGGGACTAGCGGGAGCAAATGAGCAGTTCTTC. The chain is built from TRBV7-9 and TRBJ2-1, with 14 bases matching TRBD2. Germline assignment: CDR1 SEHNR and CDR2 FQNEAQ (reference sequence). This CDR3 region has 15 residues. V shed 5 bases and J 7 bases; nucleotides not matched to a gene: 4.

This clonotype came up a few times. The chain recombines TRBV6-1 with TRBJ2-5, with TRBD2 identical over 7 bases. CDR3 length equals 13 residues. Germline V gene sequence: CDR1 MNHNS, CDR2 SASEGT. Germline trimming cut 4 bases from V and 4 bases from J; bases unmatched to any gene: 3. This CDR3 reads CASSVPGGETQYF. In DNA form, the CDR3 reads TGTGCCAGCAGTGTACCGGGAGGAGAGACCCAGTACTTC.

This clonotype showed up just a few times. V gene TRBV5-4 combines with J gene TRBJ2-7, with a weak D call TRBD2 (6 bases). The V and J ends lost 4 bases and 3 bases respectively, with 11 bases between them. CDR1 SGHNT and CDR2 YYREEE come from the germline V gene (reference sequence). The length of the CDR3 is 13 residues. The CDR3 sequence is CASSLRGVYEQYF. CDR3 DNA sequence: TGTGCCAGCAGCCTTCGCGGGGTCTACGAGCAGTACTTC. Filled out from reference TRBV5-4 and TRBJ2-7, the complete variable domain reads ETGVTQSPTHLIKTRGQQVTLRCSSQSGHNTVSWYQQALGQGPQFIFQYYREEENGRGNFPPRFSGLQFPNYSSELNVNALELDDSALYLCASSLRGVYEQYFGPGTRLTVT.

This clonotype was detected many times. The rearrangement uses TRBV11-2 and TRBJ2-7; no definite D call. CDR1 and CDR2 (germline): SGHAT, FQNNGV. Between the trimmed V and J ends, which lost 0 bases and 3 bases, there was a span of 12 bases. CDR3 size: 15 residues. CDR3 coding DNA: TGTGCCAGCAGCTTAGATCTCGGATCTAACTACGAGCAGTACTTC. Amino acid sequence: CASSLDLGSNYEQYF.

The chain has TRBV12-3 or TRBV12-4 and TRBJ1-4; 7 bases match TRBD1. The junction had 6 bases not matched to a gene; V was cut back by 6 bases and J by 5 bases. The CDR3 sequence is 14 residues long. CDR3 nucleotide sequence: TGTGCCAGCAGCCGGGACAGCGACAATGAAAAACTGTTTTTT. Protein product: CASSRDSDNEKLFF.

This clonotype has a handful of counts. The J gene is TRBJ2-7, the V gene TRBV19, with 9 bases identical to TRBD2. The CDR3 spans 15 residues. Germline lookup yields CDR1 LNHDA and CDR2 SQIVND (reference sequence). V was clipped by 6 bases and J by 1 base; unmatched bases: 7. CDR3 sequence (DNA): TGTGCCAGTAGGGATCTAGCGGGACCATCCTACGAGCAGTACTTC. This translates into CASRDLAGPSYEQYF.

This clonotype was detected only a few times. The CDR3 region is CASAPSQTRNYGYTF. CDR3 in DNA: TGTGCCAGCGCCCCCTCACAAACCAGGAACTATGGCTACACCTTC. This chain connects TRBV18 to TRBJ1-2; no clear D gene. Germline loops: CDR1 KGHSH, CDR2 LQKENI. The CDR3 contains 15 residues. Between the trimmed V and J ends, which lost 8 bases and 2 bases, there was a span of 18 bases.

This clonotype occurred many times. CDR3 coding DNA: TGTGCCAGCAGCCTGAGCGGGGGGGCGAGCCACGGGGAGCTGTTTTTT. As protein: CASSLSGGASHGELFF. The chain uses TRBV11-3 and TRBJ2-2, with 10 nucleotides matching TRBD2. The germline gives CDR1 SGHNT, CDR2 YENEEA. The CDR3 spans 16 residues. J gave up 7 bases and V 5 bases, and 10 bases lay outside the gene matches.

The chain joins TRBV6-2 or TRBV6-3 to TRBJ2-1; 12 bases match TRBD2. Trimming removed 5 bases from V and 9 bases from J; junction bases left unmatched: 5. The CDR3 runs to 14 residues. Germline values: CDR1 MNHEY, CDR2 SVGEGT. The CDR3 bases are TGTGCCAGCAGTGCTAGCGGGGGGGTTAGTGAGCAGTTCTTC. Residues: CASSASGGVSEQFF.

The rearrangement uses TRBV6-1 and TRBJ1-5; TRBD1 is a possible D gene (6 bases). V was cut by 4 bases and J by 9 bases, with 19 bases left in between. In germline, CDR1 is MNHNS, CDR2 SASEGT. The CDR3 is made up of 15 amino acids. CDR3 coding DNA: TGTGCCAGCAGTGCGGGTTGGGGGGCCCTTGGGCCCCAGCATTTT. It encodes CASSAGWGALGPQHF.

This clonotype was recorded only once. The V and J genes are TRBV5-1 and TRBJ2-3, with 15 positions matching TRBD2. With 0 bases clipped from V and 2 bases from J, the junction kept 13 bases outside the gene matches. The germline V gene encodes CDR1 SGHRS and CDR2 YFSETQ. This CDR3 contains 21 residues. The CDR3 region has the DNA TGCGCCAGCAGCTTGGCCTGGACTAGCGGGAGGGACCAGCTGGACACAGATACGCAGTATTTT. It yields the protein CASSLAWTSGRDQLDTDTQYF.

The V and J genes are TRBV10-3 and TRBJ2-1, with D hard to call. The CDR3 covers 15 residues. Germline values: CDR1 ENHRY, CDR2 SYGVKD. V was pared by 10 bases and J by 1 base, with 17 bases between. The CDR3 loop is CASRISVRSYNEQFF. The CDR3 DNA follows: TGTGCCAGCAGGATTTCAGTACGTTCCTACAATGAGCAGTTCTTC.

The chain links TRBV18 to TRBJ2-7, with 8 bases aligning to TRBD2. V was clipped by 2 bases and J by 6 bases; unmatched bases: 9. Per germline, CDR1 KGHSH and CDR2 LQKENI. The CDR3 is 15 amino acids. CDR3 loop: CASSPSPGGFVEQYF. The DNA of the CDR3 is TGTGCCAGCTCACCAAGCCCGGGAGGGTTCGTCGAGCAGTACTTC.